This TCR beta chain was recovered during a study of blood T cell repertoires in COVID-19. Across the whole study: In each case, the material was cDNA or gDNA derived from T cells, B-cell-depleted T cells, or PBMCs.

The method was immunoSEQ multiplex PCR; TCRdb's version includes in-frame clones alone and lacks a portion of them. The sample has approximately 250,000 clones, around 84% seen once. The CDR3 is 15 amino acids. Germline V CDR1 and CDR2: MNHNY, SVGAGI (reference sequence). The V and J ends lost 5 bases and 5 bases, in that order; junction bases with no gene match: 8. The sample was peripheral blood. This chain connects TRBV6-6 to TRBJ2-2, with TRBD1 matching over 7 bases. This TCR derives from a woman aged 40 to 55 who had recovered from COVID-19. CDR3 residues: CASSVRGTSTGELFF. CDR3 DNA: TGTGCCAGCAGTGTCAGGGGGACGTCAACCGGGGAGCTGTTTTTT.